The T cell receptor beta chain under discussion was sequenced for a study of monozygotic twins with cystic fibrosis. Study-wide points: Median Simpson clonality of about 0.01 suggested naive T cells predominated. Nucleotide-identical clonotype sharing was significantly higher within monozygotic CF twin pairs than between unrelated CF individuals.

The CDR3 spans 15 residues. The trim removed 4 bases at V and 0 bases at J, leaving 4 bases unmatched. Germline CDR1 is SGHDT and CDR2 is YYEEEE. Note on this clone: No antigen is known for it.

The method was immunoSEQ multiplex PCR; TCRdb's version includes in-frame clones alone and lacks a portion of them. The data contain about 22,000 clones, approximately 97% of them seen just once; the ten biggest clones take up 0.12% to 0.15%. This clonotype was obtained from a girl aged 5 to 17 with cystic fibrosis. V is TRBV5-6 and J is TRBJ1-5; 7 nucleotides line up with TRBD1. Input material: blood. The CDR3 region has the DNA TGTGCCAGCAGCGTAGGGGGCTATAGCAATCAGCCCCAGCATTTT. It translates to CASSVGGYSNQPQHF.